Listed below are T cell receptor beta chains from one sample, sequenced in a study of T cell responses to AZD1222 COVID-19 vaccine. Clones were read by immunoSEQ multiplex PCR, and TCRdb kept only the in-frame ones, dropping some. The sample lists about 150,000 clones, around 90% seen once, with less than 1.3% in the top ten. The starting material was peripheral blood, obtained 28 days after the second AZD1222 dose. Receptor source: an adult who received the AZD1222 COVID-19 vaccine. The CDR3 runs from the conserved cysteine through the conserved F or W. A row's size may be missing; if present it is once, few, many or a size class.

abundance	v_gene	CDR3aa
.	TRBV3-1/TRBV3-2	CASSQVQGANTIYF
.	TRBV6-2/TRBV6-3	CASSPGVAVNEKLFF
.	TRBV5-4	CASRVGGQETQYF
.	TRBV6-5	CASRTLQGAGELFF
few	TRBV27	CASSARDRGGLGYGYTF
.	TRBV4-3	CASSHSGQGSDTQYF
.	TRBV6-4	CASSDGEGNGYTF
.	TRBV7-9	CACDTEGVGEQFF
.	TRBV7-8	CASSEVYRGSGNIQYF
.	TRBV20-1	CSAGSGSGYTF
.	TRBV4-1	CASSQEVNGGYEQYF
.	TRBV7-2	CASSLAGRIGTNEKLFF
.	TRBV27	CASSLPHDRGHGYTF
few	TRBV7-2	CASSLKSGNTIYF
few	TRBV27	CASSFWGTSGGNTGELFF
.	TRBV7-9	CASRGTGGLETQYF
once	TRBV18	CASSRGQGRETQYF
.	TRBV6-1	CASSEGEGASYKKETQYF
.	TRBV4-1	CASKPIATLPTGLGYNEQFF
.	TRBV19	CASSISGAGELFF
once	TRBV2	CASTLGQANTEAFF
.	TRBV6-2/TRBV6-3	CASSYSQGLAQPQHF
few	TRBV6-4	CASSTRRPSWNEQFF
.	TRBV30	CAWSGRSVQGATNEKLFF
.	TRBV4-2	CASSPTNGPNQPQHF
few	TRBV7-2	CASSLGGSAYEQYF
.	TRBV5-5	CASLSNGGSYEQYF
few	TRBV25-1	CASSEITGPGPIRGYTF
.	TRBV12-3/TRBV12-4	CASSLGGFGEAFF
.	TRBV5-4	CASSLAGSPYEQYF
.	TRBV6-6	CASSYFPSGGGETQYF
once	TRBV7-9	CASSPSVSSYNSPLHF
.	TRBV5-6	CASSLVNPYEQYF
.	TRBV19	CASSWTLGSYGYTF
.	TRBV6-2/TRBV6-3	CASSYSSRNTEAFF
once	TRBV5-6	CASSLVLYGYTF
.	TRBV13	CASSSTPPGLGTDTQYF
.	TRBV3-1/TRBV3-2	CASSQGTVYEQYF
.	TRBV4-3	CASSQGDRQQYF
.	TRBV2	CASQLEIFDEKLFF
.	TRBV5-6	CASSRGAGVSTDTQYF
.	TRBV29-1	CSVLQGPYEQYF
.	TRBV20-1	CSASRLTGGTEAFF